The 27 T cell receptor beta chains reported below all come from one sample, sequenced in a study of cytomegalovirus exposure and HLA in healthy donors. In the PCR, 60 Vbeta and 13 Jbeta primers were used. Sequenced by immunoSEQ multiplex PCR; TCRdb stores in-frame clones only, minus some. This sample has around 130,000 clones, with approximately 80% found just once. Sequenced sample: PBMCs. All receptors come from a young man in good health and CMV-seropositive.

The chain couples TRBV25-1 to TRBJ2-3; TRBD2 agrees at 7 bases. The CDR3 length is 17 residues. V was pared by 1 base and J by 0 bases, with 7 bases of the junction left unmatched. Germline V gene data show CDR1 as MGHDK and CDR2 as SYGVNS. The CDR3 loop reads CASSEFRSSGSTDTQYF. The CDR3 DNA is TGTGCCAGCAGTGAATTTCGGTCTAGCGGAAGCACAGATACGCAGTATTTT.

The chain has TRBV10-3 and TRBJ1-2, with 8 positions matching TRBD1. Per germline, CDR1 ENHRY and CDR2 SYGVKD. CDR3 length equals 16 residues. V gave up 2 bases and J gave up 1 base; unmatched junction bases: 6. CDR3 bases: TGTGCCATCAGTGAGCCCACGGACAGGGTTAACTATGGCTACACCTTC. The encoded protein is CAISEPTDRVNYGYTF.

This chain links TRBV9 with TRBJ2-3; maybe TRBD2 (6 bases). Germline-derived CDR1 and CDR2 are SGDLS and YYNGEE. The germline V and J ends were trimmed by 0 bases and 0 bases, with 11 bases remaining between them. The CDR3 contains 16 residues. CDR3 bases: TGTGCCAGCAGCGTAGTGGCGGGACCTAGCACAGATACGCAGTATTTT. Translated: CASSVVAGPSTDTQYF. The whole variable domain, filled in from reference TRBV9 and TRBJ2-3, reads DSGVTQTPKHLITATGQRVTLRCSPRSGDLSVYWYQQSLDQGLQFLIQYYNGEERAKGNILERFSAQQFPDLHSELNLSSLELGDSALYFCASSVVAGPSTDTQYFGPGTRLTVL.

In this sample, this clone turned up many times. The rearrangement uses TRBV6-1 and TRBJ1-1, with a weak D call TRBD1 (6 bases). In germline, CDR1 is MNHNS, CDR2 SASEGT. V was cut by 7 bases and J by 3 bases, with 15 bases left in between. The CDR3 is 14 residues long. The CDR3 DNA is TGTGCCAGCACCGAACCGCAGGGGTACACTGAAGCTTTCTTT. It codes for CASTEPQGYTEAFF.

The chain uses TRBV10-3 and TRBJ1-2; D call uncertain. The CDR3 spans 14 residues. Germline lookup yields CDR1 ENHRY and CDR2 SYGVKD. Trimming cost V 6 bases and J 3 bases, with 14 bases left between them. CDR3 sequence reads: CAIRGLRRDYGYTF. The DNA for the CDR3 is TGTGCCATCAGGGGCCTAAGAAGAGACTATGGCTACACCTTC.

In this sample, this clone turned up a few times. V gene TRBV5-4 combines with J gene TRBJ2-7; TRBD1 aligns across 9 bases. Germline V gene data show CDR1 as SGHNT and CDR2 as YYREEE (reference sequence). The CDR3 is made up of 16 amino acids. Losses at the gene ends were 4 bases for V and 2 bases for J; bases not matched to a gene: 10. The CDR3 DNA is TGTGCCAGCAGCGCCGATCCGGGACAGGGTGCCTACGAGCAGTACTTC. Its translation is CASSADPGQGAYEQYF.

J is TRBJ2-3 and V is TRBV30; 7 bases are shared with TRBD2. Germline V gene lookup returns CDR1 GTSNPN and CDR2 SVGIG (reference sequence). V lost 4 bases and J lost 0; bases outside the gene matches: 7. The CDR3 sequence is 15 residues long. The CDR3 is CAWMVGGFSTDTQYF. The CDR3 DNA reads as TGTGCCTGGATGGTGGGGGGGTTTAGCACAGATACGCAGTATTTT.

The chain has TRBV10-3 and TRBJ1-2, with 10 positions matching TRBD1. Germline V lookup: CDR1 ENHRY, CDR2 SYGVKD. Germline trimming cut 10 bases from V and 4 bases from J; bases unmatched to any gene: 12. The CDR3 totals 15 residues. CDR3: CATQDRGNVGYGYTF. In DNA, the CDR3 is TGTGCCACCCAGGACAGGGGGAATGTTGGCTATGGCTACACCTTC.

The genes are TRBV10-3 and TRBJ1-2, with 12 bases lining up with TRBD1. The germline CDR1 and CDR2 sequences are ENHRY and SYGVKD. The ends lost 7 bases at V and 4 bases at J; junction bases unmatched: 4. The CDR3 totals 14 residues. The CDR3 loop reads CAITGTGGSYGYTF. Here the CDR3 DNA reads TGTGCCATCACCGGGACAGGGGGCAGCTATGGCTACACCTTC.

The chain is built from TRBV27 and TRBJ1-5, with D perhaps matching TRBD1 (5 bases). This CDR3 has 15 amino acids. Trimming pared 1 base from V and 3 bases from J, leaving 10 bases between. The germline CDR1 and CDR2 sequences are MNHEY and SMNVEV (reference sequence). The CDR3 protein is CASSLLAGNNQPQHF. Here the CDR3 DNA reads TGTGCCAGCAGTTTATTAGCAGGGAACAATCAGCCCCAGCATTTT.

This clone was recorded a few times. The chain recombines TRBV10-3 with TRBJ2-7; 8 bases agree with TRBD1. CDR1 and CDR2 from the germline V gene are ENHRY and SYGVKD. The CDR3 runs 13 residues. The trim removed 7 bases at V and 4 bases at J, leaving 6 bases unmatched. The chain's CDR3 is CAIKGTGRYEQYF. CDR3 sequence (DNA): TGTGCCATCAAAGGGACAGGAAGATACGAGCAGTACTTC.

The chain has TRBV11-1 and TRBJ2-5; no clear D gene. The end of the DNA aligns better with TRBJ2-7, so the J call may be wrong. The CDR3 length is 13 residues. In germline, CDR1 is SGHAT, CDR2 FQDESV (reference sequence). The CDR3 coding sequence is TGTGCCAGCAGCCTAACAGTCTCCTACGAGCAGTACTTC. This gives the protein CASSLTVSYEQYF.

The gene calls are TRBV10-3 and TRBJ2-1; D possibly corresponds to TRBD2 (5 bases). Looked up from germline, CDR1 is ENHRY and CDR2 is SYGVKD. The CDR3 has 15 amino acids. Between the trimmed V and J ends, which lost 2 bases and 4 bases, there was a span of 12 bases. This chain's CDR3 is CAISEKASSYNEQFF. The CDR3 DNA reads TGTGCCATCAGTGAGAAGGCTAGCTCGTACAATGAGCAGTTCTTC.

This clone was recorded a few times. This chain uses TRBV5-5 with TRBJ1-1, with 8 bases fitting TRBD1. CDR3 length equals 11 residues. Trimming took 3 bases from V and 8 from J; bases not matched to a gene: 0. Per the germline V gene, CDR1 is SGHKS and CDR2 is YYEKEE (reference sequence). In DNA, the CDR3 is TGTGCCAGCAGCTGGACAGGGGAAGCTTTCTTT. Translated, it gives CASSWTGEAFF.

The J gene is TRBJ2-2, the V gene TRBV7-9; 9 bases align to TRBD1. This CDR3 comprises 15 residues. Germline trimming cut 5 bases from V and 5 bases from J; bases unmatched to any gene: 6. Germline V gene sequence: CDR1 SEHNR, CDR2 FQNEAQ (reference sequence). In DNA form, the CDR3 reads TGTGCCAGCAGCCCCGGGGACAGGGTAACCGGGGAGCTGTTTTTT. This sequence encodes CASSPGDRVTGELFF.

The chain recombines TRBV5-5 with TRBJ1-2, with 9 bases that match TRBD1. CDR1 and CDR2 (germline): SGHKS, YYEKEE (reference sequence). CDR3 size: 15 residues. Losses at the gene ends were 0 bases for V and 5 bases for J; bases not matched to a gene: 5. In nucleotides, the CDR3 is TGTGCCAGCAGCTTGGGAACAGACAGGGGGTATGGCTACACCTTC. Amino acid sequence: CASSLGTDRGYGYTF. Looking up the rest from reference TRBV5-5 and TRBJ1-2 gives the full variable domain: DAGVTQSPTHLIKTRGQQVTLRCSPISGHKSVSWYQQVLGQGPQFIFQYYEKEERGRGNFPDRFSARQFPNYSSELNVNALLLGDSALYLCASSLGTDRGYGYTFGSGTRLTVV.

The chain carries TRBV27 and TRBJ1-1; TRBD1 matches at 8 bases. The CDR3 extends over 14 amino acids. The germline CDR1 and CDR2 sequences are MNHEY and SMNVEV (reference sequence). Trimming cost V 7 bases and J 0 bases; bases outside gene matches: 4. As DNA, the CDR3 is TGTGCCAGCACCCGGACAGGGTTGAACACTGAAGCTTTCTTT. Encoded protein: CASTRTGLNTEAFF.

The chain recombines TRBV4-1 with TRBJ1-1, with TRBD1 matching 8 bases. CDR1 is MGHRA, CDR2 YSYEKL, per germline. J gave up 1 base and V 1 base, and 2 bases lay outside the gene matches. This CDR3 contains 15 residues. The CDR3 DNA sequence: TGCGCCAGCAGCCAAGGGACAGGGCAGAACACTGAAGCTTTCTTT. Protein sequence: CASSQGTGQNTEAFF.

This chain joins TRBV10-2 and TRBJ2-2; 11 nucleotides agree with TRBD2. Looked up from germline, CDR1 is WSHSY and CDR2 is SAAADI. The trim removed 1 base at V and 4 bases at J, leaving 5 bases unmatched. The CDR3 length is 17 residues. CDR3: CASSEFSGGAVTGELFF. The CDR3 DNA follows: TGCGCCAGCAGTGAGTTTAGCGGGGGGGCGGTCACCGGGGAGCTGTTTTTT.

The chain has TRBV14 and TRBJ2-5; the match to TRBD2 covers 12 bases. The CDR3 consists of 16 residues. V lost 2 bases to trimming and J lost 2 bases; unmatched junction nucleotides: 3. Germline values: CDR1 SGHDN, CDR2 FVKESK. The CDR3 protein is CASSQLAGGGQETQYF. DNA of the CDR3: TGTGCCAGCAGCCAACTAGCGGGGGGGGGTCAAGAGACCCAGTACTTC.

J is TRBJ2-3 and V is TRBV7-9, with D perhaps matching TRBD2 (5 bases). With 1 base removed from V and 1 base from J, the gap between germline ends came to 12 bases. CDR3 length: 16 residues. From germline, CDR1 is SEHNR and CDR2 FQNEAQ (reference sequence). The CDR3 DNA follows: TGTGCCAGCAGCTTAGAGTCTCCGGAGGGCACAGATACGCAGTATTTT. Encoded protein: CASSLESPEGTDTQYF.

This clone was seen more than once but under ten times. The chain couples TRBV6-5 to TRBJ1-2; possibly TRBD1 for D (6 bases). The CDR3 covers 15 residues. Per the germline V gene, CDR1 is MNHEY and CDR2 is SVGAGI. V lost 5 bases and J lost 4, with 17 bases in between. The CDR3 here is CASSGPWTASYGYTF. The DNA for the CDR3 is TGTGCCAGCAGTGGGCCGTGGACAGCAAGCTATGGCTACACCTTC.

This chain's CDR3 is CATSSLDTYNEQFF. DNA of the CDR3: TGTGCCACCAGCAGCCTGGACACCTACAATGAGCAGTTCTTC. The chain has TRBV15 and TRBJ2-1; possible D gene TRBD1, 5 bases. V was pared by 3 bases and J by 2 bases, with 8 bases between. This CDR3 is built from 14 residues. CDR1 is LNHNV, CDR2 YYDKDF, per germline (reference sequence).

The V and J genes are TRBV28 and TRBJ2-3; 10 bases agree with TRBD2. The CDR3 is 16 residues long. V shed 7 bases and J 0 bases; nucleotides not matched to a gene: 7. Germline CDR1 is MDHEN and CDR2 is SYDVKM. The CDR3 protein is CASIHRAGGSTDTQYF. CDR3 sequence (DNA): TGTGCCAGCATCCACCGAGCGGGGGGGAGCACAGATACGCAGTATTTT.

This chain joins TRBV28 and TRBJ1-2, with 11 bases matching TRBD1. Germline V gene sequence: CDR1 MDHEN, CDR2 SYDVKM. V lost 4 bases and J lost 5; bases outside the gene matches: 6. CDR3 length: 15 amino acids. This CDR3 reads CASSSGTGGVYGYTF. The CDR3 region has the DNA TGTGCCAGCAGTTCAGGGACAGGGGGTGTTTATGGCTACACCTTC.

Points on this clone: One end of the junction does not line up with germline, which may come from a read error. This rearrangement joins TRBV5-1 to TRBJ1-3; a weak D match, TRBD1 (5 bases). There are 15 residues in the CDR3. Germline V gives CDR1 SGHRS, CDR2 YFSETQ. CDR3 residues: CASSLVRATGNIIYF. CDR3 nucleotides: TGCGCCAGCAGCTTGGTCAGGGCCACTGGAAACATCATATATTTT.

The chain has TRBV30 and TRBJ1-1; D is unclear. Germline V CDR1 and CDR2: GTSNPN, SVGIG (reference sequence). The ends were cut back, 0 bases at V and 6 bases at J, with 11 bases in the middle. The CDR3 has 13 amino acids. DNA of the CDR3: TGTGCCTGGAGTGTAATGGGGAGCGCTGAAGCTTTCTTT. It encodes CAWSVMGSAEAFF.